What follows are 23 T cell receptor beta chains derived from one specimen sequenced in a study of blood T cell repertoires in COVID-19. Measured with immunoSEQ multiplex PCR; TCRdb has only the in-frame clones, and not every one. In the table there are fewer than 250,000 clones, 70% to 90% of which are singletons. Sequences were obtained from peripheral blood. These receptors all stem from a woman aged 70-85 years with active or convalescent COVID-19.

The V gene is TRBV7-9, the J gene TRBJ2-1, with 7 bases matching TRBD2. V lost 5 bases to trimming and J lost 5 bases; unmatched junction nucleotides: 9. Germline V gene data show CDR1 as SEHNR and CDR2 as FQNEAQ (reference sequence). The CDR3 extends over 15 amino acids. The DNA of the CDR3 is TGTGCCAGCAGCCCCTATAGCGGGCAACACAATGAGCAGTTCTTC. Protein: CASSPYSGQHNEQFF.

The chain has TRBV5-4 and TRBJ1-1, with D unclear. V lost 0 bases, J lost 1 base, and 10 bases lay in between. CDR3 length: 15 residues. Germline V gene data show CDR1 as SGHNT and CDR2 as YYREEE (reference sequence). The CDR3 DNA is TGTGCCAGCAGCTTGGATGTTCAGAAGAACACTGAAGCTTTCTTT. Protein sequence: CASSLDVQKNTEAFF.

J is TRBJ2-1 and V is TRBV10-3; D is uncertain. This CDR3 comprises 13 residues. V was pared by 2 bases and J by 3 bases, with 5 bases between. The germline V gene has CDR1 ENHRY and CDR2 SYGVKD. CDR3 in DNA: TGTGCCATCAGTGAGGCTAACTACAATGAGCAGTTCTTC. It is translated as CAISEANYNEQFF.

The chain's CDR3 is CSGADYGYTF. In nucleotides, the CDR3 is TGCAGTGGGGCAGACTATGGCTACACCTTC. V usage is TRBV20-1 and J usage is TRBJ1-2; D is uncertain. This CDR3 is 10 amino acids long. V lost 7 bases and J 3 bases, leaving 6 bases between the germline ends. Germline V CDR1 and CDR2: DFQATT, SNEGSKA (reference sequence).

The CDR3 is CASTKRLAGTYNEQFF. CDR3 nucleotide sequence: TGTGCCAGCACCAAACGACTAGCGGGGACCTACAATGAGCAGTTCTTC. The chain employs TRBV7-2 and TRBJ2-1; TRBD2 matches 11 bases. Trimming removed 7 bases from V and 2 bases from J; junction bases left unmatched: 7. Germline assignment: CDR1 SGHTA and CDR2 FQGNSA. The CDR3 spans 16 residues.

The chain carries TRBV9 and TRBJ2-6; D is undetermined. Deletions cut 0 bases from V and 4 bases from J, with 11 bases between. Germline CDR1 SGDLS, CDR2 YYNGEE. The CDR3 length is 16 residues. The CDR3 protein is CASSVEPPGGANVLTF. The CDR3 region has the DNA TGTGCCAGCAGCGTAGAACCCCCTGGCGGGGCCAACGTCCTGACTTTC.

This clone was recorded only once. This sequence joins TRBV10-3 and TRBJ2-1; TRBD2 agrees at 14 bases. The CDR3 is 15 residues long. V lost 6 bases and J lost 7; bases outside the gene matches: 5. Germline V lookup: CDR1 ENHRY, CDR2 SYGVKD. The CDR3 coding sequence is TGTGCCATCAGCGAGGGACTAGCGGGAGTAAATGAGCAGTTCTTC. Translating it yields CAISEGLAGVNEQFF.

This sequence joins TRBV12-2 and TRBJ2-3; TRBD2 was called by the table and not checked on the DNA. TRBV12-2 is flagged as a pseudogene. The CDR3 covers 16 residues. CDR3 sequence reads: CASRSNPGLRTDTQYF. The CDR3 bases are TGTGCAAGTCGCTCCAATCCGGGACTACGCACAGATACGCAGTATTTT.

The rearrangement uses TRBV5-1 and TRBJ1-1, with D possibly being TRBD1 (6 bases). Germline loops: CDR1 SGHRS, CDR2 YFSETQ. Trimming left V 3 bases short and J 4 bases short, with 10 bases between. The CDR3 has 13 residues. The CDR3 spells CASSWEGGTEAFF. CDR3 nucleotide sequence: TGCGCCAGCAGCTGGGAGGGGGGCACTGAAGCTTTCTTT. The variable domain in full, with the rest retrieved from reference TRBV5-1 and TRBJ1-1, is KAGVTQTPRYLIKTRGQQVTLSCSPISGHRSVSWYQQTPGQGLQFLFEYFSETQRNKGNFPGRFSGRQFSNSRSEMNVSTLELGDSALYLCASSWEGGTEAFFGQGTRLTVV.

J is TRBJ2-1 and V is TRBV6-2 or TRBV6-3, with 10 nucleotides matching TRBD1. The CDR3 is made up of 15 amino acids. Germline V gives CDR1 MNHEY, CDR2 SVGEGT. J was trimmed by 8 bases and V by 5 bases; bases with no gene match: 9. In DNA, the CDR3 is TGTGCCAGCAGTGCACCGGGACAGGGGAGGGATGAGCAGTTCTTC. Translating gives CASSAPGQGRDEQFF.

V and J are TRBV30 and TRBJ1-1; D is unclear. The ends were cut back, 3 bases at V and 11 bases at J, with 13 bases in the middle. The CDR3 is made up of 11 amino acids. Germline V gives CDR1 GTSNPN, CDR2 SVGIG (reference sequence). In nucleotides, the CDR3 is TGTGCCTGGAGCGGAGTCGGAGGGGCTTTCTTT. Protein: CAWSGVGGAFF.

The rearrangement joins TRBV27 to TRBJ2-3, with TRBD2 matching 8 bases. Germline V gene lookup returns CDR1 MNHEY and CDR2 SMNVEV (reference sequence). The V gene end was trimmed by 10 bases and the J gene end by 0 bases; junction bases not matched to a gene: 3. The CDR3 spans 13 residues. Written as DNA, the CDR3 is TGTGCCACGACTAGCGCAAGCACAGATACGCAGTATTTT. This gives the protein CATTSASTDTQYF.

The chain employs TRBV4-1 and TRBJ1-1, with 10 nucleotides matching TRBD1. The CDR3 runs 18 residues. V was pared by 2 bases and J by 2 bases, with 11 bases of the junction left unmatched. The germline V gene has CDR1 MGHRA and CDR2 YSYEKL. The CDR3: CASSQSRDRGLANTEAFF. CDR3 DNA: TGCGCCAGCAGCCAATCCCGGGACAGGGGATTAGCTAACACTGAAGCTTTCTTT.

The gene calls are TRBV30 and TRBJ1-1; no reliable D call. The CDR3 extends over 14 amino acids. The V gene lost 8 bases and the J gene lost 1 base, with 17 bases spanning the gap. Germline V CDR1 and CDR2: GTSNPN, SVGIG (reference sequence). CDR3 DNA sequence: TGTGCCCAACGCACAGAGCTATGGAACACTGAAGCTTTCTTT. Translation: CAQRTELWNTEAFF.

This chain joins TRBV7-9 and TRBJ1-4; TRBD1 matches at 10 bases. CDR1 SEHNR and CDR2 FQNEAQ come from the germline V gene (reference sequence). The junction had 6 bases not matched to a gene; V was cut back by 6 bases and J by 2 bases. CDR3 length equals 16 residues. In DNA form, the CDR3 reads TGTGCCAGCAGACCGGGACAGGGGATCACTAATGAAAAACTGTTTTTT. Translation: CASRPGQGITNEKLFF.

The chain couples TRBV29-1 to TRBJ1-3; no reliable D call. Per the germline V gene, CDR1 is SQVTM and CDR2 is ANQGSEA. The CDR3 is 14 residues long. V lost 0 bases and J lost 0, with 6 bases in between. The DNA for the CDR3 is TGCAGCGTTGAAGATCAGAACTCTGGAAACACCATATATTTT. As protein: CSVEDQNSGNTIYF. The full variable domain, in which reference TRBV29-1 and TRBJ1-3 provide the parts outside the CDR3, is SAVISQKPSRDICQRGTSLTIQCQVDSQVTMMFWYRQQPGQSLTLIATANQGSEATYESGFVIDKFPISRPNLTFSTLTVSNMSPEDSSIYLCSVEDQNSGNTIYFGEGSWLTVV.

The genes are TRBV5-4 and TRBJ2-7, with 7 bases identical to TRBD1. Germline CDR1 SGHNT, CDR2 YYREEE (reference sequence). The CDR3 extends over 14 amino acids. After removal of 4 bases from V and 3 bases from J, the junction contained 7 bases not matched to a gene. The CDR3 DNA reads TGTGCCAGCAGCAGTCCGGGACAGAGCTACGAGCAGTACTTC. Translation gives CASSSPGQSYEQYF. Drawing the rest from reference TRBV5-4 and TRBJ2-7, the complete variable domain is ETGVTQSPTHLIKTRGQQVTLRCSSQSGHNTVSWYQQALGQGPQFIFQYYREEENGRGNFPPRFSGLQFPNYSSELNVNALELDDSALYLCASSSPGQSYEQYFGPGTRLTVT.

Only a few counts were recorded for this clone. CDR3 sequence reads: CASSLGQNNYGYTF. The CDR3 nucleotides are TGCGCCAGCAGCTTGGGGCAGAATAACTATGGCTACACCTTC. This chain links TRBV5-1 with TRBJ1-2, with D unclear. Per germline, CDR1 SGHRS and CDR2 YFSETQ. The CDR3 is 14 amino acids. V dropped 0 bases and J dropped 1 base, with 7 bases sitting between them.

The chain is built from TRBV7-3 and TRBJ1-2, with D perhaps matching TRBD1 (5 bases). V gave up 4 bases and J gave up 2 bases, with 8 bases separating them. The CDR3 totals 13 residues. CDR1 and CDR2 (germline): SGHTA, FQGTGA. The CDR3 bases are TGTGCCAGCAGCTACGACAGAAACTATGGCTACACCTTC. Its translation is CASSYDRNYGYTF. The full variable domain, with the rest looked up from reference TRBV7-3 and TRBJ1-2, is GAGVSQTPSNKVTEKGKYVELRCDPISGHTALYWYRQSLGQGPEFLIYFQGTGAADDSGLPNDRFFAVRPEGSVSTLKIQRTERGDSAVYLCASSYDRNYGYTFGSGTRLTVV.

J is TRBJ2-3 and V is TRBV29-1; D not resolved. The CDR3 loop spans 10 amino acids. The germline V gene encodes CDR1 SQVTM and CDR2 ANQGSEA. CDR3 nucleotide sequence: TGCAGTTATAGTTTTGATACGCAGTATTTT. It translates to CSYSFDTQYF.

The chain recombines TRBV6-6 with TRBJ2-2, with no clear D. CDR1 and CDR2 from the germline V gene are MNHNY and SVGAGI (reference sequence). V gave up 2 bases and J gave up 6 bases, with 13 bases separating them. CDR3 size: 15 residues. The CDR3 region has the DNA TGTGCCAGCAGTTACCTAATACCCCGGGCCGGGGAGCTGTTTTTT. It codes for CASSYLIPRAGELFF.

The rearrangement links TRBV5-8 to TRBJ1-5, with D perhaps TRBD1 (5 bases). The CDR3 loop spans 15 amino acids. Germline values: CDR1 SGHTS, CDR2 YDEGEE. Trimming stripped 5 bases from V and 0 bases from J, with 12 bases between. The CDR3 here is CASSPRQRSNQPQHF. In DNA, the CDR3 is TGTGCCAGCAGTCCCCGACAGCGTAGCAATCAGCCCCAGCATTTT.

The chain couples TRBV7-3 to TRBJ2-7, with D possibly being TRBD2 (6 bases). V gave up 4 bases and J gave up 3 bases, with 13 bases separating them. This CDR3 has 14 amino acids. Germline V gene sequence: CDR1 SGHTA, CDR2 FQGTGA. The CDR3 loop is CASSYTSQGYEQYF. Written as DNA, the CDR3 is TGTGCCAGCAGCTACACTAGCCAGGGCTACGAGCAGTACTTC. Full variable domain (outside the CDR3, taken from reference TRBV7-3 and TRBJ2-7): GAGVSQTPSNKVTEKGKYVELRCDPISGHTALYWYRQSLGQGPEFLIYFQGTGAADDSGLPNDRFFAVRPEGSVSTLKIQRTERGDSAVYLCASSYTSQGYEQYFGPGTRLTVT.